These T cell receptor beta chains were read from a single sample in a study of shared clonotypes between healthy human individuals. Repertoires were generated with immunoSEQ multiplex PCR, while TCRdb's copy carries only in-frame clones and drops some. The sample lists 2 million to 3 million clones, about 92% occurring once. What was sequenced was naive CD4+ T cells sorted from blood. Source of these receptors: a man between 18 and 29 years old in good health. Both conserved end residues are part of each CDR3. D genes are given only for firm matches. For some rows the clone size is stated as once, few or many, or as a class when expanded; others skip it.

>NA|once|TRBV5-4|TRBJ1-1
TGTGCCAGCAGCTTGGCAGGGAGAGGCACTGAAGCTTTCTTT
CASSLAGRGTEAFF
>TRBD1|NA|TRBV6-5|TRBJ2-7
TGTGCCAGCAGTCGCCACAGGGGCGGCATCTACGAGCAGTACTTC
CASSRHRGGIYEQYF
>NA|NA|TRBV6-5|TRBJ1-1
TGTGCCAGCATCAAACAAGGAAACACTGAAGCTTTCTTT
CASIKQGNTEAFF
>NA|NA|TRBV7-2|TRBJ1-3
TGTGCCAGCAGCTACTCAGGGACTCCAGGAAACACCATATATTTT
CASSYSGTPGNTIYF
>NA|few|TRBV4-1|TRBJ1-5
TGCGCCAGCAGCCAAGAACGAGGGGGAGGTCAGCCCCAGCATTTT
CASSQERGGGQPQHF
>TRBD1|NA|TRBV6-6|TRBJ1-5
TGTGCCAGCAGTTACTCGACAGGGAATCAGCCCCAGCATTTT
CASSYSTGNQPQHF
>NA|NA|TRBV6-5|TRBJ1-2
TGTGCCAGCAGTTGGGCCGGGGAACTGAACTATGGCTACACCTTC
CASSWAGELNYGYTF
>NA|NA|TRBV19|TRBJ2-2
TGTGCCAGTATAAGGGGATGGTGGGGGGAGCTGTTTTTT
CASIRGWWGELFF
>NA|NA|TRBV5-1|TRBJ2-1
TGCGCCAGCAGCTCAACAGGGTATAATGAGCAGTTCTTC
CASSSTGYNEQFF
>TRBD1|NA|TRBV5-6|TRBJ2-7
TGTGCCAGCAGCTTGCCCGGGACAGGGGCCCACGAGCAGTACTTC
CASSLPGTGAHEQYF
>NA|NA|TRBV6-1|TRBJ1-2
TGTGCCAGCAGTGAATGGGTCACCTCGTCCCTTACCTCCTATGGCTACACCTTC
CASSEWVTSSLTSYGYTF
>NA|NA|TRBV5-1|TRBJ2-2
TGCGCCAGCAGCTTGCGAGAGGCGAACACCGGGGAGCTGTTTTTT
CASSLREANTGELFF
>NA|NA|TRBV5-6|TRBJ2-3
TGTGCCAGCAGCCCGACCTCCTCCCAACTGATCACAGATACGCAGTATTTT
CASSPTSSQLITDTQYF
>NA|NA|TRBV9|TRBJ2-3
TGTGCCAGCAGCGCGAGGGGTGGGCGCGCCCTTACAGATACGCAGTATTTT
CASSARGGRALTDTQYF
>TRBD2|NA|TRBV4-1|TRBJ2-3
TGCGCCAGCAGCCGAGGACTAGCGGGGGACACAGATACGCAGTATTTT
CASSRGLAGDTDTQYF
>NA|NA|TRBV20-1|TRBJ2-1
TGCAGTGCTTCGGGACTCTTTGAGCAGTTCTTC
CSASGLFEQFF
>TRBD1|NA|TRBV19|TRBJ2-7
TGTGCCAGTAGTCTGACACAGGGGGGTAGCTACGAGCAGTACTTC
CASSLTQGGSYEQYF
>TRBD1|NA|TRBV9|TRBJ2-1
TGTGCCAGCAGTCGGACAGGGGGCCCAACCTACAATGAGCAGTTCTTC
CASSRTGGPTYNEQFF
>NA|NA|TRBV7-9|TRBJ2-3
TGTGCCAGCAGCCCCGGTGACAGGGAGGCAGATACGCAGTATTTT
CASSPGDREADTQYF
>NA|NA|TRBV5-4|TRBJ2-5
TGTGCCAGCAGCCCCGCAGGGGTTGCGACCCAGTACTTC
CASSPAGVATQYF
>NA|NA|TRBV9|TRBJ2-7
TGTGCCAGCAGCGTGGCAACGGTGGTCTTGCACTACGAGCAGTACTTC
CASSVATVVLHYEQYF
>TRBD1|NA|TRBV27|TRBJ2-7
TGTGCCAGCAGTCGGGACAGGGGGCTTTACGAGCAGTACTTC
CASSRDRGLYEQYF
>TRBD2|NA|TRBV14|TRBJ2-3
TGTGCCAGCAGCCAAGAGGGACTAGCTACAGCAGATACGCAGTATTTT
CASSQEGLATADTQYF
>NA|NA|TRBV11-2|TRBJ1-1
TGTGCCAGCAGCTTAACGACAGGAAACACTGAAGCTTTCTTT
CASSLTTGNTEAFF
>NA|NA|TRBV6-1|TRBJ1-3
TGTGCCAGCAGTGAGAGGGTTGCGTCTGGAAACACCATATATTTT
CASSERVASGNTIYF
>NA|NA|TRBV2|TRBJ1-6
TGTGCCAGCAGGGTAAAACCGGGACAATCAAATTCACCCCTCCACTTT
CASRVKPGQSNSPLHF
>NA|NA|TRBV6-6|TRBJ1-2
TGTGCCAGCAGTTTGGTACGAGGCGTCGGCTACACCTTC
CASSLVRGVGYTF
>NA|NA|TRBV30|TRBJ1-4
TGTGCCTGGAACAAGGATACTAATGAAAAACTGTTTTTT
CAWNKDTNEKLFF
>TRBD1|NA|TRBV7-9|TRBJ1-4
TGTGCCAGCAGCAGTGACGACCGGGACAGGGGGCCAACTAATGAAAAACTGTTTTTT
CASSSDDRDRGPTNEKLFF
>NA|NA|TRBV7-9|TRBJ2-3
TGTGCCAGCAGCTTAGGGTGGGGGGATACGCAGTATTTT
CASSLGWGDTQYF
>NA|NA|TRBV6-1|TRBJ1-1
TGTGCCAGCAGCCACGGGCAGGAGAACACTGAAGCTTTCTTT
CASSHGQENTEAFF
>NA|NA|TRBV6-1|TRBJ1-2
TGTGCCAGCAATCCCTCACCCCCAGGAGGCTATGGCTACACCTTC
CASNPSPPGGYGYTF
>TRBD2|NA|TRBV10-1|TRBJ2-2
TGCGCCAGCGGAACTAGCGGGGAGCTGGGGGCCGGGGAGCTGTTTTTT
CASGTSGELGAGELFF
>TRBD1|NA|TRBV6-5|TRBJ2-7
TGTGCCAGCAGTTACGGACAGGGGGCCTACGAGCAGTACTTC
CASSYGQGAYEQYF
>TRBD1|NA|TRBV6-5|TRBJ2-3
TGTGCCAGCAGTTACACAGGGGGGCCCACAGATACGCAGTATTTT
CASSYTGGPTDTQYF
>TRBD1|NA|TRBV2|TRBJ2-3
TGTGCCAGCAGGTTACAGGGGGCTGTGACAGATACGCAGTATTTT
CASRLQGAVTDTQYF
>NA|once|TRBV19|TRBJ2-3
TGTGCCAGTAGCACCCAGGGCTCCCGTACAGATACGCAGTATTTT
CASSTQGSRTDTQYF
>TRBD2|NA|TRBV6-1|TRBJ2-3
TGTGCCAGCAGTGCGACTAGCGGGAAGGGAACAGATACGCAGTATTTT
CASSATSGKGTDTQYF
>TRBD1|NA|TRBV29-1|TRBJ2-7
TGCAGCGCCGTCGACAGGGGCGAGCAGTACTTC
CSAVDRGEQYF
>NA|NA|TRBV5-1|TRBJ2-2
TGCGCCAGCAGCTTGGAGGGTCCGAACACCGGGGAGCTGTTTTTT
CASSLEGPNTGELFF
>NA|once|TRBV9|TRBJ1-1
TGTGCCAGCAGCGTAAGGACCAACGACAGAGACTCTTTGCTGAACACTGAAGCTTTCTTT
CASSVRTNDRDSLLNTEAFF
>NA|NA|TRBV6-1|TRBJ2-7
TGTGCCAGCAGTGACACGGCACAGGGTTACTACGTCGAGCAGTACTTC
CASSDTAQGYYVEQYF
>TRBD1|NA|TRBV5-6|TRBJ2-1
TGTGCCAGCAGGCGGGACAGGGGCCTCGGTGAGCAGTTCTTC
CASRRDRGLGEQFF
>TRBD2|NA|TRBV7-2|TRBJ2-1
TGTGCCAGCAGCTTAGCGCGGAGTAGCGGGAGACACAATGAGCAGTTCTTC
CASSLARSSGRHNEQFF
>TRBD2|NA|TRBV2|TRBJ2-1
TGTGCCAGCAGGGTAGCGGGGGGGCCGGGAGAGCAGTTCTTC
CASRVAGGPGEQFF
>NA|NA|TRBV5-1|TRBJ1-1
TGCGCCAGCAGCTTGGGAGCCGGCAGGGTAGGAGAAGCTTTCTTT
CASSLGAGRVGEAFF
>TRBD2|NA|TRBV7-7|TRBJ2-7
TGTGCTAGCAGCTTAGCGGGGGGGAGCTCCTACGAGCAGTACTTC
CASSLAGGSSYEQYF
>TRBD1|NA|TRBV5-4|TRBJ2-5
TGTGCCAGCAGTACAGGGGGCAGTTCGGGGGAGACCCAGTACTTC
CASSTGGSSGETQYF
>NA|once|TRBV6-1|TRBJ2-6
TGTGCCAGCACCCTTTCTGGGGCCAACGTCCTGACTTTC
CASTLSGANVLTF
>NA|NA|TRBV5-1|TRBJ2-7
TGCGCCAGCAGCTTGTCGGGGCACGAGACCGTCGAGCAGTACTTC
CASSLSGHETVEQYF
>NA|NA|TRBV6-5|TRBJ1-2
TGTGCCAGCAGTTACGCCACTAACTATGGCTACACCTTC
CASSYATNYGYTF
>NA|NA|TRBV6-1|TRBJ1-4
TGTGCCAGCAGTGAATCCATTCCTGCAACTAATGAAAAACTGTTTTTT
CASSESIPATNEKLFF
>NA|NA|TRBV25-1|TRBJ2-7
TGTGCCAGCACCCGGACGGGGGGCGTAGACGAGCAGTACTTC
CASTRTGGVDEQYF
>NA|NA|TRBV5-1|TRBJ2-1
TGCGCCAGCAGCTTGGCTGGACAGCTCTACAATGAGCAGTTCTTC
CASSLAGQLYNEQFF
>NA|NA|TRBV10-2|TRBJ2-7
TGCGCCAGCAGTGAGTCTAGGCAGGGTGTCTACGAGCAGTACTTC
CASSESRQGVYEQYF